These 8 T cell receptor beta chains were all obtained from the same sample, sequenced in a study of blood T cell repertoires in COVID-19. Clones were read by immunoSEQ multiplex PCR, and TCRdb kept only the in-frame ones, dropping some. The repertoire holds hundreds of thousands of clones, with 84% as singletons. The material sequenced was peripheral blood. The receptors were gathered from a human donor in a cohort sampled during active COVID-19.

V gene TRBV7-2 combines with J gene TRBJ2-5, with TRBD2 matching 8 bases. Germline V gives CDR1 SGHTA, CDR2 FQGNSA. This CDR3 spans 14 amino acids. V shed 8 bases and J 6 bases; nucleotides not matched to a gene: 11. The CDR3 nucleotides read TGTGCCAGCGCCACGGGGGGCGGGAGGCAGACCCAGTACTTC. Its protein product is CASATGGGRQTQYF. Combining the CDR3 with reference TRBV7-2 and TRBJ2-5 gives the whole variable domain GAGVSQSPSNKVTEKGKDVELRCDPISGHTALYWYRQSLGQGLEFLIYFQGNSAPDKSGLPSDRFSAERTGGSVSTLTIQRTQQEDSAVYLCASATGGGRQTQYFGPGTRLLVL.

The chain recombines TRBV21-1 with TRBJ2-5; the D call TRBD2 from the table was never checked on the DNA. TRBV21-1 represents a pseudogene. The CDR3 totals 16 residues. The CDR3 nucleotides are TGTGCCAGCAGCAAATCTCAAAGGGGGGGGCTGGAGACCCAGTACTTC. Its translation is CASSKSQRGGLETQYF.

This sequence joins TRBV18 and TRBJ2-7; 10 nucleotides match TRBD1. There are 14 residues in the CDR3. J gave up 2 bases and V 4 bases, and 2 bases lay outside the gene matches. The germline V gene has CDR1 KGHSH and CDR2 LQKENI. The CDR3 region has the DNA TGTGCCAGCTCACGGGACAGGGGCGCCTACGAGCAGTACTTC. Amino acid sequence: CASSRDRGAYEQYF. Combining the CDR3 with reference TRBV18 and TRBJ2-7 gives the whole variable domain NAGVMQNPRHLVRRRGQEARLRCSPMKGHSHVYWYRQLPEEGLKFMVYLQKENIIDESGMPKERFSAEFPKEGPSILRIQQVVRGDSAAYFCASSRDRGAYEQYFGPGTRLTVT.

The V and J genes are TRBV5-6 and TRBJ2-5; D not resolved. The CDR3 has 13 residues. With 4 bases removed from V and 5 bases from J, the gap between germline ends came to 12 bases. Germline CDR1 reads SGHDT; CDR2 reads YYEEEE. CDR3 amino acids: CASSEVSMETQYF. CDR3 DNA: TGTGCCAGCAGCGAGGTATCGATGGAGACCCAGTACTTC.

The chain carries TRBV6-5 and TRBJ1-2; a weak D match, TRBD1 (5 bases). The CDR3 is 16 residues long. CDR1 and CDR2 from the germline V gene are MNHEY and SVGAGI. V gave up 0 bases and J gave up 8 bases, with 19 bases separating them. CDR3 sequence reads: CASSYSKFSGLRGYTF. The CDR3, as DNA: TGTGCCAGCAGTTACTCGAAATTCTCAGGGTTAAGGGGCTACACCTTC.

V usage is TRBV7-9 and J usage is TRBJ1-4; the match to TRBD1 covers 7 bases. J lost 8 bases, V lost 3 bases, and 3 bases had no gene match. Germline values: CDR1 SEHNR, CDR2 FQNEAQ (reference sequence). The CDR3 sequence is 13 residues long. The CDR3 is CASSLAGGEKLFF. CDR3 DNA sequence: TGTGCCAGCAGCTTGGCAGGGGGGGAAAAACTGTTTTTT.

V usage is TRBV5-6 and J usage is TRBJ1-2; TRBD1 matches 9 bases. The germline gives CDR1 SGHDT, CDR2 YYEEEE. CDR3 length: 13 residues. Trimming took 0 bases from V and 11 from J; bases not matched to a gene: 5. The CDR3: CASSLADRGRYTF. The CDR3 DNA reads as TGTGCCAGCAGCTTGGCGGACAGGGGCCGTTACACCTTC.

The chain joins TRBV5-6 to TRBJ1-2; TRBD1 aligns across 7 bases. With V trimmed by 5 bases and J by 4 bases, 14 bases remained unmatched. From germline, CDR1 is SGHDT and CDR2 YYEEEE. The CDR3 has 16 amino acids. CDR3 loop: CASSYASGGKVYGYTF. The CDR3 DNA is TGTGCCAGCAGTTACGCCTCAGGGGGAAAAGTCTATGGCTACACCTTC.